The rows below give T cell receptor beta chains drawn from one sample of a study of T cell clonotyping in hematopoietic cell transplantation. The protocol was immunoSEQ multiplex PCR, while the TCRdb copy is restricted to in-frame clones and leaves out a portion. The sample carries roughly 5,000 clones, roughly four fifths recorded once. Sequencing was performed on peripheral blood mononuclear cells, taken 100 days after allogeneic stem cell transplant. These receptors were collected from a male patient aged 60 to 75 who had an allogeneic stem cell transplant, so T cells may come from the graft donor. Some clones in this sample may be carry-over from other donors' samples. The conserved cysteine and the conserved F or W are not part of the CDR3 here. The size field is filled for only some rows; it gives once, few, many or a size class.

abundance	j_gene	v_gene	CDR3aa
NA	TRBJ2-3	TRBV29-1	SVKSTDTQY
NA	TRBJ2-1	TRBV4-3	ASSRLGTSGYNEQF
NA	TRBJ1-2	TRBV27	ASRSGAGGPNYGYT
NA	TRBJ1-6	TRBV5-8	ASEFLGSPLH
NA	TRBJ1-1	TRBV6-5	ASGVNTEAF
once	TRBJ1-1	TRBV6-5	ASSGQGLNTEAF
NA	TRBJ1-2	TRBV5-4	ASSFDGSLGYT
NA	TRBJ2-5	TRBV7-2	ASSLQGRGIETQY
NA	TRBJ1-2	TRBV29-1	SVTLGGGAEGYT
NA	TRBJ2-3	TRBV6-5	ASSQSTDTQY
NA	TRBJ1-4	TRBV5-1	ASSFRGSGEKLF
NA	TRBJ1-2	TRBV19	ASSRAQGAEGYT
NA	TRBJ2-7	TRBV7-2	ASRIGSYEQY
few	TRBJ1-1	TRBV6-1	ASSEQPQGFEAF
NA	TRBJ1-5	TRBV7-2	ASSLAPGNQPQH
NA	TRBJ2-7	TRBV10-3	AITQGGVSYEQY
NA	TRBJ1-5	TRBV30	AWTSGRVSILSNQPQH
once	TRBJ2-1	TRBV13	ASSLGLRLAGGEQF
NA	TRBJ1-2	TRBV4-3	ASSPGRGGYGYT
NA	TRBJ2-1	TRBV19	ASIGGVHNEQF
NA	TRBJ2-7	TRBV30	ARRGGPDYEQY
NA	TRBJ2-7	TRBV9	ASSQSGGRSYEQY
NA	TRBJ2-5	TRBV6-5	ASSASGTGETQY